The next 15 T cell receptor beta chains were all read from a single sample in a study of blood T cell repertoires in COVID-19. TCRdb keeps only in-frame clones here, not all; method: immunoSEQ multiplex PCR. In the table there are under 150,000 clones, approximately 87% of which are singletons. Sequenced: PBMCs or T cells enriched from blood (not recorded which). All receptors come from a man aged 45-65 years in a cohort exposed to, infected with or recovered from COVID-19 (not recorded which).

The chain links TRBV9 to TRBJ2-1, with TRBD2 identical over 10 bases. V lost 4 bases, J lost 3 bases, and 16 bases stayed unmatched. CDR3 size: 19 residues. The V gene's germline CDR1 is SGDLS and CDR2 YYNGEE. CDR3 in amino acids: CASSPRGGSGGASYNEQFF. The DNA for the CDR3 is TGTGCCAGCAGCCCCCGGGGAGGAAGCGGGGGGGCTAGCTACAATGAGCAGTTCTTC.

The rearrangement links TRBV5-6 to TRBJ1-6, with D tentatively TRBD1 (5 bases). Germline loops: CDR1 SGHDT, CDR2 YYEEEE. CDR3 length: 15 amino acids. Trimming shortened V by 4 bases and J by 0 bases, and 8 bases separated the two germline ends. The CDR3 coding sequence is TGTGCCAGCAGCCGGGGGAGCTCCTATAATTCACCCCTCCACTTT. This encodes CASSRGSSYNSPLHF.

This clone was detected only a few times. This chain uses TRBV5-1 with TRBJ1-6, with 7 bases lining up with TRBD1. Germline-derived CDR1 and CDR2 are SGHRS and YFSETQ. J lost 5 bases, V lost 9 bases, and 5 bases had no gene match. This CDR3 has 13 amino acids. The CDR3 reads CATRQGDNSPLHF. DNA for the CDR3: TGCGCCACTCGACAGGGAGATAATTCACCCCTCCACTTT. The full variable domain, in which reference TRBV5-1 and TRBJ1-6 provide the parts outside the CDR3, is KAGVTQTPRYLIKTRGQQVTLSCSPISGHRSVSWYQQTPGQGLQFLFEYFSETQRNKGNFPGRFSGRQFSNSRSEMNVSTLELGDSALYLCATRQGDNSPLHFGNGTRLTVT.

The genes are TRBV9 and TRBJ1-1, with D tentatively TRBD1 (6 bases). CDR3 length: 14 residues. Trimming cost V 5 bases and J 6 bases, with 17 bases left between them. Germline CDR1 and CDR2: SGDLS and YYNGEE. The CDR3 sequence: CASRPNRDGAEAFF. DNA for the CDR3: TGTGCCAGCAGACCAAACAGGGATGGGGCTGAAGCTTTCTTT.

This clone was detected only a few times. This chain links TRBV7-2 with TRBJ1-2, with 11 bases fitting TRBD1. Losses at the gene ends were 1 base for V and 8 bases for J; bases not matched to a gene: 6. The CDR3 loop spans 15 amino acids. From germline, CDR1 is SGHTA and CDR2 FQGNSA. CDR3 DNA sequence: TGTGCCAGCAGCTTAGATGGACAGGGGGCAAGGGGCTACACCTTC. The encoded protein is CASSLDGQGARGYTF.

The chain links TRBV7-3 to TRBJ2-7, with 7 bases fitting TRBD2. J gave up 2 bases and V 0 bases, and 7 bases lay outside the gene matches. Germline V gene sequence: CDR1 SGHTA, CDR2 FQGTGA. This CDR3 contains 16 residues. As DNA, the CDR3 is TGTGCCAGCAGCTTAACTGCGGGGGTGATCCCCTACGAGCAGTACTTC. This sequence encodes CASSLTAGVIPYEQYF.

CDR3 sequence reads: CASRLAGDPTQYF. The CDR3 region has the DNA TGTGCCAGTAGACTAGCGGGAGACCCTACGCAGTATTTT. The chain recombines TRBV19 with TRBJ2-3; 11 bases map to TRBD2. This CDR3 contains 13 residues. The J segment lost 8 bases and the V segment lost 6 bases, leaving 4 bases of the junction unmatched. Germline CDR1 is LNHDA and CDR2 is SQIVND (reference sequence).

The J gene is TRBJ2-2, the V gene TRBV19; D is possibly TRBD2 (7 bases). This CDR3 region has 15 residues. Trimming took 6 bases from V and 4 from J, leaving 15 bases between them. The germline V gene encodes CDR1 LNHDA and CDR2 SQIVND (reference sequence). CDR3 amino acids: CASSLGGGGTGELFF. CDR3 bases: TGTGCCAGTAGCCTTGGGGGCGGGGGCACCGGGGAGCTGTTTTTT.

The chain links TRBV19 to TRBJ2-1, with 13 bases matching TRBD2. CDR1 and CDR2 from the germline V gene are LNHDA and SQIVND (reference sequence). The length of the CDR3 is 17 residues. The V segment lost 0 bases and the J segment 7 bases; nucleotides outside the gene matches: 6. In nucleotides, the CDR3 is TGTGCCAGTAGTATAGATTTAGGGACTAGCGGGATAAATGAGCAGTTCTTC. Amino acid sequence: CASSIDLGTSGINEQFF.

The rearrangement links TRBV3-1 (or the pseudogene TRBV3-2) to TRBJ2-5; 8 bases are a match to TRBD2. The CDR3 runs 14 residues. The junction had 6 bases not matched to a gene; V was cut back by 4 bases and J by 5 bases. The V gene's germline CDR1 is LGHDT and CDR2 YNNKEL (reference sequence). In DNA form, the CDR3 reads TGTGCCAGCAGCCTAGTACAGCGGGAGGAGACCCAGTACTTC. This encodes CASSLVQREETQYF.

This rearrangement joins TRBV5-8 to TRBJ1-6; D unresolved. The CDR3 is 15 residues long. The V gene lost 2 bases and the J gene lost 4 bases, with 10 bases spanning the gap. Per the germline V gene, CDR1 is SGHTS and CDR2 is YDEGEE. DNA for the CDR3: TGTGCCAGCAGCTTACTTACCGGTTATAATTCACCCCTCCACTTT. This translates into CASSLLTGYNSPLHF.

The gene calls are TRBV4-2 and TRBJ2-5, with TRBD2 matching over 9 bases. V dropped 2 bases and J dropped 7; count of bases not matched to a gene: 17. The CDR3 contains 18 residues. Germline V gives CDR1 LGHNA, CDR2 YNFKEQ. CDR3: CASSQRVAGAIGHGTQYF. For the CDR3, the DNA is TGTGCCAGCAGCCAAAGGGTAGCGGGGGCTATAGGACATGGGACCCAGTACTTC.

J is TRBJ1-1 and V is TRBV28; 7 positions match TRBD1. The length of the CDR3 is 14 residues. CDR1 is MDHEN and CDR2 is SYDVKM in the germline V gene. V was pared by 6 bases and J by 2 bases, with 6 bases of the junction left unmatched. CDR3 amino acids: CASRGVGGNTEAFF. CDR3 in DNA: TGTGCCAGCAGGGGGGTAGGGGGCAACACTGAAGCTTTCTTT.

The chain is built from TRBV2 and TRBJ2-2; D perhaps matches TRBD1 (6 bases). Trimming removed 7 bases at V and 2 bases at J, with 11 bases between. CDR1 and CDR2 (germline): SNHLY, FYNNEI. The CDR3 has 14 residues. The CDR3 DNA reads TGTGCCAGCATTCTGGACAGTAACACCGGGGAGCTGTTTTTT. Its protein is CASILDSNTGELFF.

The rearrangement uses TRBV6-5 and TRBJ2-5; TRBD1 matches at 10 bases. Trimming took 7 bases from V and 5 from J; bases not matched to a gene: 7. Germline values: CDR1 MNHEY, CDR2 SVGAGI. This CDR3 has 14 amino acids. Here the CDR3 DNA reads TGTGCCAGCACCGGCGACAGGGGGCTTGAGACCCAGTACTTC. Translated: CASTGDRGLETQYF.